The 23 T cell receptor beta chains below were found in one sample sequenced in a study of long-term antiretroviral therapy in people with HIV. The libraries were made with immunoSEQ v3.0 at survey level. Assay used: immunoSEQ multiplex PCR; TCRdb lists only in-frame clones, some missing. The profile shows roughly 28,000 clones, over 90% of them singletons. The sequences come from unsorted PBMCs, collected 6.2 years after starting antiretroviral therapy. The receptors here all came from a man in his forties with HIV.

The J gene is TRBJ2-2, the V gene TRBV19, with D tentatively TRBD2 (6 bases). V lost 1 base, J lost 5 bases, and 14 bases lay in between. CDR1 and CDR2 (germline): LNHDA, SQIVND (reference sequence). The CDR3 runs 16 residues. CDR3 DNA: TGTGCCAGTAGTATAGTGGAGGGCAGGCTTACCGGGGAGCTGTTTTTT. Its protein product is CASSIVEGRLTGELFF.

This clone was detected only a few times. The genes are TRBV5-7 and TRBJ2-7; TRBD1 might be the D (6 bases). TRBV5-7 is identified as an open reading frame with a role that is uncertain. Trimming removed 4 bases at V and 5 bases at J, with 10 bases between. This CDR3 has 12 residues. The CDR3 DNA reads as TGTGCCAGCAGCACAGGGAACAACGAGCAGTACTTC. It specifies CASSTGNNEQYF.

Points on this clone: Other nucleotide sequences from this sample produce the same CDR3. The chain employs TRBV5-1 and TRBJ2-3; tentatively, D is TRBD2 (6 bases). V shed 0 bases and J shed 1 base, with 6 bases lying between them. Germline V gives CDR1 SGHRS, CDR2 YFSETQ. The CDR3 has 14 residues. CDR3 sequence reads: CASSLAGGTDTQYF. CDR3 sequence (DNA): TGCGCCAGCAGCTTGGCGGGGGGCACAGATACGCAGTATTTT.

This chain connects TRBV5-1 to TRBJ1-4; no clear D. The germline gives CDR1 SGHRS, CDR2 YFSETQ. This CDR3 is built from 14 residues. Trimming removed 0 bases at V and 5 bases at J, with 8 bases between. CDR3 region: CASSLANSNEKLFF. CDR3 sequence (DNA): TGCGCCAGCAGCTTGGCCAACAGCAATGAAAAACTGTTTTTT.

The chain has TRBV10-3 and TRBJ1-3; TRBD1 aligns across 7 bases. CDR1 is ENHRY and CDR2 is SYGVKD in the germline V gene. J gave up 4 bases and V 4 bases, and 7 bases lay outside the gene matches. The CDR3 sequence is 15 residues long. DNA for the CDR3: TGTGCCATCAGTGCCGGGACAGAATTCGGAAACACCATATATTTT. Protein: CAISAGTEFGNTIYF.

The rearrangement uses TRBV19 and TRBJ1-2, with a tentative D call TRBD1 (5 bases). The germline CDR1 and CDR2 sequences are LNHDA and SQIVND (reference sequence). The length of the CDR3 is 14 residues. Trimming shortened V by 9 bases and J by 0 bases, and 14 bases separated the two germline ends. CDR3 protein: CASRRDLANYGYTF. In DNA, the CDR3 is TGTGCCAGCCGCAGGGATCTGGCTAACTATGGCTACACCTTC.

The chain recombines TRBV30 with TRBJ1-1; no definite D call. The V and J ends lost 7 bases and 0 bases respectively, with 6 bases between them. Germline assignment: CDR1 GTSNPN and CDR2 SVGIG (reference sequence). The CDR3 is 11 amino acids. CDR3 amino acids: CAYTMNTEAFF. CDR3 DNA sequence: TGTGCCTACACTATGAACACTGAAGCTTTCTTT.

This sequence joins TRBV5-1 and TRBJ1-6; no reliable D call. Trimming removed 0 bases at V and 6 bases at J, with 7 bases between. CDR3 length: 14 amino acids. Germline V gene sequence: CDR1 SGHRS, CDR2 YFSETQ. Written as DNA, the CDR3 is TGCGCCAGCAGCTTGGTGGATCTTAATTCACCCCTCCACTTT. This translates into CASSLVDLNSPLHF.

The gene calls are TRBV28 and TRBJ1-5, with D possibly being TRBD1 (5 bases). Germline V CDR1 and CDR2: MDHEN, SYDVKM. The CDR3 consists of 15 residues. The V gene lost 2 bases and the J gene lost 3 bases, with 11 bases spanning the gap. The chain's CDR3 is CASSLGAPYNQPQHF. The DNA of the CDR3 is TGTGCCAGCAGTTTAGGGGCCCCTTACAATCAGCCCCAGCATTTT.

The table lists this clone with a count of one. The genes are TRBV19 and TRBJ2-2, with D tentatively TRBD1 (6 bases). The V and J ends lost 4 bases and 1 base respectively, with 13 bases between them. The CDR3 is 16 residues long. CDR1 is LNHDA, CDR2 SQIVND, per germline (reference sequence). For the CDR3, the DNA is TGTGCCAGTAGTACAGGGGTGACGATGAACACCGGGGAGCTGTTTTTT. Its translation: CASSTGVTMNTGELFF.

V gene TRBV14 combines with J gene TRBJ2-1; TRBD1 matches 7 bases. Germline CDR1 SGHDN, CDR2 FVKESK. This CDR3 has 13 amino acids. Losses at the gene ends were 1 base for V and 14 bases for J; bases not matched to a gene: 8. The CDR3 reads CASSQATATGEFF. The CDR3 coding sequence is TGTGCCAGCAGCCAAGCGACAGCCACAGGGGAGTTCTTC. Combining the CDR3 with reference TRBV14 and TRBJ2-1 gives the whole variable domain EAGVTQFPSHSVIEKGQTVTLRCDPISGHDNLYWYRRVMGKEIKFLLHFVKESKQDESGMPNNRFLAERTGGTYSTLKVQPAELEDSGVYFCASSQATATGEFFGPGTRLTVL.

The chain joins TRBV28 to TRBJ1-4; 7 nucleotides agree with TRBD1. J lost 11 bases, V lost 4 bases, and 7 bases had no gene match. CDR3 size: 13 residues. CDR1 is MDHEN, CDR2 SYDVKM, per germline. The DNA of the CDR3 is TGTGCCAGCAGTTCCGGACAGGACGGGAAACTGTTTTTT. Encoded protein: CASSSGQDGKLFF.

The chain uses TRBV4-1 and TRBJ2-3, with unresolved D. V lost 0 bases, J lost 2 bases, and 15 bases lay in between. The CDR3 runs 17 residues. Germline CDR1 MGHRA, CDR2 YSYEKL. For the CDR3, the DNA is TGCGCCAGCAGCCAAGAAAGTGGCCAAACCTACACAGATACGCAGTATTTT. This codes for CASSQESGQTYTDTQYF.

This clone showed up just a few times. This chain joins TRBV19 and TRBJ2-1, with D uncertain. The CDR3 consists of 16 residues. Germline CDR1 reads LNHDA; CDR2 reads SQIVND (reference sequence). Trimming shortened V by 3 bases and J by 0 bases, and 12 bases separated the two germline ends. The CDR3 bases are TGTGCCAGTAGTATCGCGCCGGCCGTCTCCTACAATGAGCAGTTCTTC. This gives the protein CASSIAPAVSYNEQFF.

The chain uses TRBV10-3 and TRBJ1-6, with 8 bases aligning to TRBD1. V lost 0 bases to trimming and J lost 7 bases; unmatched junction nucleotides: 8. The CDR3 is 17 amino acids. Germline values: CDR1 ENHRY, CDR2 SYGVKD. CDR3 coding DNA: TGTGCCATCAGTGAGTCGAGCGGGACAGGAAGGAATTCACCCCTCCACTTT. This codes for CAISESSGTGRNSPLHF.

The genes are TRBV6-5 and TRBJ1-2; no reliable D call. Deletions cut 4 bases from V and 6 bases from J, with 9 bases between. In germline, CDR1 is MNHEY, CDR2 SVGAGI. CDR3 length equals 12 residues. Here the CDR3 DNA reads TGTGCCAGCAGTTTCTCCGGGGATGGCTACACCTTC. It codes for CASSFSGDGYTF.

V usage is TRBV29-1 and J usage is TRBJ1-1; 8 positions agree with TRBD1. CDR3 length: 13 amino acids. Germline loops: CDR1 SQVTM, CDR2 ANQGSEA. V lost 8 bases, J lost 0 bases, and 5 bases stayed unmatched. CDR3 in amino acids: CSTYRGVNTEAFF. CDR3 nucleotide sequence: TGCAGCACGTACAGGGGGGTGAACACTGAAGCTTTCTTT.

The rearrangement joins TRBV10-2 to TRBJ1-2, with a possible D match to TRBD1 (5 bases). The CDR3 runs to 15 residues. V was trimmed by 6 bases and J by 4 bases, leaving 18 bases between them. The germline gives CDR1 WSHSY, CDR2 SAAADI. The CDR3 here is CASRGGCTQSYGYTF. Here the CDR3 DNA reads TGCGCCAGCAGGGGGGGGTGCACCCAGAGCTATGGCTACACCTTC.

V gene TRBV7-6 combines with J gene TRBJ2-6; 10 positions agree with TRBD2. The CDR3 loop spans 18 amino acids. Germline V CDR1 and CDR2: SGHVS, FNYEAQ. V gave up 5 bases and J gave up 0 bases; unmatched junction bases: 7. The CDR3 reads CASSPLAGTSSGANVLTF. The CDR3 DNA reads as TGTGCCAGCAGCCCACTAGCGGGGACCTCCTCTGGGGCCAACGTCCTGACTTTC. Together with reference TRBV7-6 and TRBJ2-6, the CDR3 gives the full variable domain: GAGVSQSPRYKVTKRGQDVALRCDPISGHVSLYWYRQALGQGPEFLTYFNYEAQQDKSGLPNDRFSAERPEGSISTLTIQRTEQRDSAMYRCASSPLAGTSSGANVLTFGAGSRLTVL.

V gene TRBV5-1 combines with J gene TRBJ2-7; D is unclear. The CDR3 contains 14 residues. CDR1 and CDR2 (germline): SGHRS, YFSETQ. Trimming cost V 4 bases and J 5 bases, with 16 bases left between them. The CDR3 spells CASSQYPQIHEQYF. The CDR3 DNA follows: TGCGCCAGCAGCCAGTACCCCCAGATCCACGAGCAGTACTTC.

This clone was found once. The V gene is TRBV27, the J gene TRBJ2-1, with D perhaps matching TRBD2 (5 bases). Trimming took 3 bases from V and 0 from J, leaving 9 bases between them. This CDR3 has 15 residues. The germline gives CDR1 MNHEY, CDR2 SMNVEV (reference sequence). The CDR3 region is CASSFEGRSYNEQFF. The CDR3 region has the DNA TGTGCCAGCAGTTTTGAGGGCCGCTCCTACAATGAGCAGTTCTTC.

As DNA, the CDR3 is TGTGCCAGCAGGTGGGGGCTGGGAGGGGAGACCCAGTACTTC. As protein: CASRWGLGGETQYF. The chain employs TRBV5-4 and TRBJ2-5; maybe TRBD2 (7 bases). The CDR3 totals 14 residues. Germline V gene data show CDR1 as SGHNT and CDR2 as YYREEE (reference sequence). V was pared by 5 bases and J by 5 bases, with 16 bases between.

This chain connects TRBV21-1 to TRBJ2-7; the table's D call TRBD1 went unverified against the DNA. TRBV21-1 is designated a pseudogene. There are 11 residues in the CDR3. The CDR3 DNA follows: TGTGCCAGCGCGACAGGGGTCGAGCAGTACTTC. Its translation: CASATGVEQYF.